This paragraph covers one TCR beta chain sequence. These data are taken from a study of CD8+CD57+ T cells in acquired aplastic anemia. Patients picked for sequencing had shown CD8+CD57+ cell expansion detected by flow cytometry. CDR1 is MNHEY and CDR2 is SVGAGI in the germline V gene. Trimming stripped 0 bases from V and 9 bases from J, with 18 bases between. The CDR3 has 15 residues. The template for TCR beta VDJ and CDR3 sequence profiling was genomic DNA. MiXCR was run by TCRdb on the reads, yielding one entry per CDR3 protein. Here the sample spans some 180,000 distinct CDR3 sequences, 63% being singletons.

The chain has TRBV6-5 and TRBJ2-7, with a possible D match to TRBD2 (6 bases). Source material: sorted CD4+, CD8+, or CD8+CD57+ T cells (not recorded which) from PBMCs. The sequence was obtained from a human donor with aplastic anemia. In DNA, the CDR3 is TGTGCCAGCAGTTACTCACGGGACGCTATGGGGGGGCAGTACTTC. Translation: CASSYSRDAMGGQYF.